The 20 T cell receptor beta chains below all came from one sample that was sequenced in a study of spatial heterogeneity in lung cancer (dated by TCRdb to the late 2010s). The library was prepared using 5' RACE. The reads were generated on a NextSeq 500. The public reads were quality trimmed at Q25 with fastp and then assembled into clones with MiXCR by TCRdb, keeping productive beta chains. Rows with one shared CDR3 protein collapse into an entry with the most common genes and DNA. This sample gives some 53,000 distinct CDR3 sequences in total; around 7% of them show up just once. The top ten hold approximately 2.9% of the sample. The label giving this sample's time point can be read as: sample taken at primary tumor resection. TCR sequencing used whole RNA extracted from tumor and nontumor lung tissue, or from cryopreserved PBMC samples, without cell sorting. The specimen was PBMCs, collected at surgery. Receptor source: a female donor with early-stage non-small cell lung cancer.

The sample holds many counts of this clonotype. V gene TRBV28 combines with J gene TRBJ2-7, with no clear D. Germline values: CDR1 MDHEN, CDR2 SYDVKM. This CDR3 contains 11 residues. V shed 3 bases and J shed 5 bases, with 5 bases lying between them. The CDR3 here is CASSFYHEQYF. In nucleotides, the CDR3 is TGTGCCAGCAGTTTTTACCACGAGCAGTACTTC.

This clonotype was counted at least ten times. CDR3 sequence (DNA): TGTGCCAGCGGGCAGGGGGCCTTGGCCGGGGAGCTGTTTTTT. Its translation is CASGQGALAGELFF. The chain joins TRBV2 to TRBJ2-2; TRBD1 agrees at 8 bases. Trimming removed 8 bases from V and 6 bases from J; junction bases left unmatched: 8. CDR1 and CDR2 from the germline V gene are SNHLY and FYNNEI. The CDR3 spans 14 residues.

In this sample, this clonotype turned up many times. V gene TRBV29-1 combines with J gene TRBJ2-7; TRBD1 matches 9 bases. This CDR3 contains 13 residues. Trimming removed 3 bases from V and 3 bases from J; junction bases left unmatched: 3. Germline V CDR1 and CDR2: SQVTM, ANQGSEA. Written as DNA, the CDR3 is TGCAGCGTTGATGGGACAGGGCTCTACGAGCAGTACTTC. This codes for CSVDGTGLYEQYF.

This clonotype was counted at least ten times. The J gene is TRBJ1-4, the V gene TRBV7-2; D gene unclear. The CDR3 contains 12 residues. Germline V gene lookup returns CDR1 SGHTA and CDR2 FQGNSA. Trimming took off 5 bases at V and 5 bases at J, with 6 bases between the two ends. CDR3 protein: CASSPANEKLFF. DNA for the CDR3: TGTGCCAGCAGCCCAGCAAATGAAAAACTGTTTTTT.

This clonotype occurred a few times. The chain combines TRBV2 with TRBJ1-1; 7 nucleotides agree with TRBD1. From germline, CDR1 is SNHLY and CDR2 FYNNEI. The V segment lost 5 bases and the J segment 1 base; nucleotides outside the gene matches: 7. This CDR3 is built from 15 residues. This chain's CDR3 is CASSTRQGWNTEAFF. In DNA form, the CDR3 reads TGTGCCAGCAGTACTAGACAGGGCTGGAACACTGAAGCTTTCTTT.

This clonotype qualifies as medium-sized. The rearrangement uses TRBV28 and TRBJ2-1; D is unclear. Germline CDR1 is MDHEN and CDR2 is SYDVKM. This CDR3 has 14 amino acids. The V end was cut by 9 bases, the J end by 0 bases, with 12 bases between. Written as DNA, the CDR3 is TGTGCCAGTCAAAAGGACGACTCCTACAATGAGCAGTTCTTC. This encodes CASQKDDSYNEQFF.

This clonotype was seen many times. The chain combines TRBV7-9 with TRBJ2-3, with TRBD1 identical over 7 bases. The junction had 7 bases not matched to a gene; V was cut back by 7 bases and J by 3 bases. CDR3 length equals 14 residues. CDR1 SEHNR and CDR2 FQNEAQ come from the germline V gene (reference sequence). The CDR3 DNA follows: TGTGCCAGCACCCGAGGGGACAGAACAGATACGCAGTATTTT. This codes for CASTRGDRTDTQYF.

This clonotype was counted at least ten times. The genes are TRBV18 and TRBJ1-5; D possibly corresponds to TRBD1 (6 bases). The germline V gene encodes CDR1 KGHSH and CDR2 LQKENI. Trimming took 4 bases from V and 7 from J, leaving 17 bases between them. The CDR3 spans 15 residues. CDR3 sequence: CASSLEVQGIQPQHF. CDR3 in DNA: TGTGCCAGCTCACTTGAAGTTCAGGGGATCCAGCCCCAGCATTTT.

This clonotype was detected many times. The chain recombines TRBV6-1 with TRBJ1-5, with TRBD1 identical over 7 bases. The germline gives CDR1 MNHNS, CDR2 SASEGT. The trim removed 5 bases at V and 7 bases at J, leaving 17 bases unmatched. The CDR3 contains 17 residues. CDR3 loop: CASSRKMTGLAMQPQHF. CDR3 DNA sequence: TGTGCCAGCAGTCGGAAGATGACAGGGTTAGCGATGCAGCCCCAGCATTTT.

This clonotype was seen ten or more times. This chain uses TRBV30 with TRBJ2-6; D is possibly TRBD2 (5 bases). The CDR3 consists of 14 residues. The germline V gene has CDR1 GTSNPN and CDR2 SVGIG (reference sequence). Between the trimmed V and J ends, which lost 0 bases and 4 bases, there was a span of 7 bases. In nucleotides, the CDR3 is TGTGCCTGGAGTGTGGGAGCCGGGGCCAACGTCCTGACTTTC. This gives the protein CAWSVGAGANVLTF. The variable domain in full, with the rest retrieved from reference TRBV30 and TRBJ2-6, is SQTIHQWPATLVQPVGSPLSLECTVEGTSNPNLYWYRQAAGRGLQLLFYSVGIGQISSEVPQNLSASRPQDRQFILSSKKLLLSDSGFYLCAWSVGAGANVLTFGAGSRLTVL.

Ten or more counts support this clonotype. J is TRBJ2-1 and V is TRBV29-1, with D unclear. The germline V gene has CDR1 SQVTM and CDR2 ANQGSEA. Trimming left V 5 bases short and J 1 base short, with 3 bases between. The CDR3 sequence is 11 residues long. The CDR3 DNA is TGCAGCGTTCTTTCCTACAATGAGCAGTTCTTC. Translation: CSVLSYNEQFF.

This clonotype was found a few times. V and J are TRBV5-1 and TRBJ2-7, with unresolved D. This CDR3 has 12 residues. Trimming shortened V by 1 base and J by 4 bases, and 6 bases separated the two germline ends. Germline V CDR1 and CDR2: SGHRS, YFSETQ. CDR3: CASSLFEYEQYF. The CDR3 region has the DNA TGCGCCAGCAGCTTGTTCGAATACGAGCAGTACTTC.

The genes are TRBV6-1 and TRBJ1-1, with 8 bases that match TRBD1. Looked up from germline, CDR1 is MNHNS and CDR2 is SASEGT. Trimming took 4 bases from V and 5 from J; bases not matched to a gene: 9. There are 15 residues in the CDR3. The CDR3 DNA reads TGTGCCAGCAGTGTCTACAGGGGGGCTATGACTGAAGCTTTCTTT. Protein product: CASSVYRGAMTEAFF.

This chain links TRBV12-3 or TRBV12-4 with TRBJ2-7, with unresolved D. Trimming cost V 4 bases and J 3 bases, with 13 bases left between them. The CDR3 runs to 14 residues. CDR3 sequence (DNA): TGTGCCAGCAGTTCTACAGTTTTCTACTACGAGCAGTACTTC. It yields the protein CASSSTVFYYEQYF.

This clonotype showed up many times. This chain uses TRBV7-2 with TRBJ2-1, with D unclear. V was cut by 0 bases and J by 4 bases, with 16 bases left in between. The germline gives CDR1 SGHTA, CDR2 FQGNSA. The CDR3 is 17 amino acids. The CDR3: CASSLALGASQYNEQFF. The DNA for the CDR3 is TGTGCCAGCAGCTTAGCGCTCGGTGCCTCCCAGTACAATGAGCAGTTCTTC.

This clonotype has ten or more counts. This chain links TRBV28 with TRBJ2-6; 8 nucleotides align to TRBD1. The ends lost 5 bases at V and 2 bases at J; junction bases unmatched: 5. The CDR3 covers 16 residues. Germline V gene lookup returns CDR1 MDHEN and CDR2 SYDVKM. CDR3 protein: CASSGQGRTGANVLTF. The DNA of the CDR3 is TGTGCCAGCAGTGGACAGGGAAGGACTGGGGCCAACGTCCTGACTTTC.

This clonotype showed up many times. This chain links TRBV9 with TRBJ2-1; 7 bases match TRBD2. The CDR3 extends over 15 amino acids. Germline V gives CDR1 SGDLS, CDR2 YYNGEE. V shed 0 bases and J 8 bases; nucleotides not matched to a gene: 8. The CDR3 bases are TGTGCCAGCAGCGTAGCTCCGTTCGCGGGGGATGAGCAGTTCTTC. It is translated as CASSVAPFAGDEQFF.

This clonotype has at least ten counts. This chain links TRBV5-1 with TRBJ2-2; 10 nucleotides match TRBD1. Unmatched junction bases numbered 4, after V lost 0 bases and J lost 5 bases. Looked up from germline, CDR1 is SGHRS and CDR2 is YFSETQ. This CDR3 region has 16 residues. In DNA, the CDR3 is TGCGCCAGCAGCTTGGTCGGGACAGGGGAAACCGGGGAGCTGTTTTTT. Translation: CASSLVGTGETGELFF. The full variable domain, completed using reference TRBV5-1 and TRBJ2-2, is KAGVTQTPRYLIKTRGQQVTLSCSPISGHRSVSWYQQTPGQGLQFLFEYFSETQRNKGNFPGRFSGRQFSNSRSEMNVSTLELGDSALYLCASSLVGTGETGELFFGEGSRLTVL.

At least ten counts were recorded for this clonotype. The gene calls are TRBV19 and TRBJ1-5; D is unclear. Germline CDR1 LNHDA, CDR2 SQIVND (reference sequence). Trimming removed 9 bases at V and 6 bases at J, with 15 bases between. This CDR3 has 13 residues. The CDR3 protein is CASAGGLGQPQHF. CDR3 coding DNA: TGTGCCAGCGCCGGAGGGTTAGGTCAGCCCCAGCATTTT.

There are a few counts of this clonotype. V usage is TRBV12-3 or TRBV12-4 and J usage is TRBJ2-3; D is unclear. Trimming took 7 bases from V and 5 from J, leaving 7 bases between them. CDR3 length equals 11 residues. In DNA, the CDR3 is TGTGCCAGCACCTCTGGAGATACGCAGTATTTT. Residues: CASTSGDTQYF.